These 28 T cell receptor beta chains came from one sample sequenced in a study of CD8+ T cells in alopecia areata. Treatment described: oral pan-JAK inhibitor, 5-10 mg twice daily. Extracted RNA was reverse transcribed into cDNA, the sequencing template. TCRdb's copy holds only in-frame clones and misses some; the assay was immunoSEQ multiplex PCR. This sample has fewer than 250,000 clones, with 50% to 60% found just once. The sequencing here drew on CD4+ T cells sorted from blood, taken at week 4, from a patient treated with tofacitinib. These receptors were obtained from a human donor with alopecia areata.

This clone turned up a few times. This rearrangement joins TRBV29-1 to TRBJ2-5; 7 bases agree with TRBD2. The V and J ends lost 5 bases and 4 bases, in that order; junction bases with no gene match: 10. Germline assignment: CDR1 SQVTM and CDR2 ANQGSEA. The CDR3 runs 14 residues. In DNA, the CDR3 is TGCAGCGTTAGGCTAGCGGCCGGGGGAGAGACCCAGTACTTC. It specifies CSVRLAAGGETQYF.

The J gene is TRBJ2-3, the V gene TRBV6-4; either TRBD1 or TRBD2 may supply D (6 bases each). Germline CDR1 and CDR2: MRHNA and SNTAGT. CDR3 length: 14 amino acids. V was cut by 4 bases and J by 4 bases, with 12 bases left in between. CDR3 residues: CASSVGGGPDTQYF. The CDR3 DNA reads as TGTGCCAGCAGTGTGGGGGGCGGGCCAGATACGCAGTATTTT.

The rearrangement links TRBV30 to TRBJ1-2; the D is unclear. V was shortened by 2 bases and J by 4 bases, with 14 bases between the two germline ends. Germline lookup yields CDR1 GTSNPN and CDR2 SVGIG (reference sequence). This CDR3 region has 14 residues. Here the CDR3 DNA reads TGTGCCTGGAGTCCTCAGACCGTAGTCTATGGCTACACCTTC. It specifies CAWSPQTVVYGYTF.

This clone was observed a handful of times. The chain joins TRBV30 to TRBJ1-1, with TRBD1 identical over 7 bases. CDR1 and CDR2 (germline): GTSNPN, SVGIG (reference sequence). The CDR3 length is 12 residues. The junction had 4 bases not matched to a gene; V was cut back by 4 bases and J by 5 bases. The CDR3 DNA follows: TGTGCCTGGAAACAACAGGGGACTGAAGCTTTCTTT. Amino acid sequence: CAWKQQGTEAFF.

The chain recombines TRBV7-2 with TRBJ2-3; D may be TRBD1 or TRBD2 (5 bases each). The CDR3 has 15 amino acids. Trimming took 1 base from V and 2 from J, leaving 10 bases between them. Germline values: CDR1 SGHTA, CDR2 FQGNSA. The CDR3 DNA sequence: TGTGCCAGCAGCTTAGGGGTCGGGACCACAGATACGCAGTATTTT. The encoded protein is CASSLGVGTTDTQYF.

The chain carries TRBV29-1 and TRBJ2-1, with 8 bases that match TRBD2. Unmatched junction bases numbered 7, after V lost 6 bases and J lost 3 bases. Germline values: CDR1 SQVTM, CDR2 ANQGSEA. CDR3 size: 14 residues. The CDR3 reads CSVPGGGIYNEQFF. The CDR3, as DNA: TGCAGCGTCCCTGGCGGGGGGATCTACAATGAGCAGTTCTTC.

The chain uses TRBV7-2 and TRBJ2-5, with 7 bases lining up with TRBD1. V was pared by 5 bases and J by 5 bases, with 5 bases of the junction left unmatched. Germline-derived CDR1 and CDR2 are SGHTA and FQGNSA. The length of the CDR3 is 13 residues. The CDR3 loop is CASSRDRAETQYF. The DNA of the CDR3 is TGTGCCAGCAGCCGTGACAGGGCGGAGACCCAGTACTTC.

V and J are TRBV30 and TRBJ1-2; D might be TRBD1 (5 bases). This CDR3 is built from 14 residues. Germline V lookup: CDR1 GTSNPN, CDR2 SVGIG (reference sequence). The ends were cut back, 5 bases at V and 3 bases at J, with 16 bases in the middle. The CDR3 DNA reads as TGTGCCTGGTCCCGACTCCTCAGGGACTATGGCTACACCTTC. Translation gives CAWSRLLRDYGYTF.

This chain links TRBV5-1 with TRBJ2-4; TRBD2 matches at 9 bases. J gave up 14 bases and V 0 bases, and 15 bases lay outside the gene matches. Germline V gene data show CDR1 as SGHRS and CDR2 as YFSETQ. The CDR3 runs 16 residues. The CDR3 bases are TGCGCCAGCAGCTTGGCCATAGAAGCGGGAGGTCGGGGGAAGTACTTC. Residues: CASSLAIEAGGRGKYF. Filled out from reference TRBV5-1 and TRBJ2-4, the complete variable domain reads KAGVTQTPRYLIKTRGQQVTLSCSPISGHRSVSWYQQTPGQGLQFLFEYFSETQRNKGNFPGRFSGRQFSNSRSEMNVSTLELGDSALYLCASSLAIEAGGRGKYFGAGTRLSVL.

This clone has only a few counts. This chain joins TRBV2 and TRBJ1-2; D remains ambiguous. Germline V gene sequence: CDR1 SNHLY, CDR2 FYNNEI. The CDR3 is made up of 13 amino acids. V was clipped by 9 bases and J by 0 bases, with 11 bases between them. The CDR3: CASGAAPNYGYTF. As DNA, the CDR3 is TGTGCCAGTGGCGCGGCACCTAACTATGGCTACACCTTC.

This chain connects TRBV5-1 to TRBJ2-2, with D unresolved. The CDR3 covers 13 residues. V was clipped by 4 bases and J by 7 bases, with 11 bases between them. Germline CDR1 SGHRS, CDR2 YFSETQ. The CDR3, as DNA: TGCGCCAGCAGCCCGAATACATACGGGGAGCTGTTTTTT. Protein: CASSPNTYGELFF.

This clone came up once. The chain uses TRBV7-2 and TRBJ2-4; no definite D call. CDR3 length: 13 residues. V was trimmed by 1 base and J by 8 bases, leaving 9 bases between them. Per the germline V gene, CDR1 is SGHTA and CDR2 is FQGNSA. The CDR3 nucleotides are TGTGCCAGCAGCTTAGATTACCGGGACATTCAGTACTTC. Protein product: CASSLDYRDIQYF.

The rearrangement uses TRBV30 and TRBJ2-7, with 7 bases matching TRBD1. This CDR3 has 14 residues. From germline, CDR1 is GTSNPN and CDR2 SVGIG (reference sequence). The J segment lost 0 bases and the V segment lost 2 bases, leaving 4 bases of the junction unmatched. The CDR3 sequence is CAWSRGQYSYEQYF. DNA for the CDR3: TGTGCCTGGAGTCGGGGACAGTACTCCTACGAGCAGTACTTC.

V usage is TRBV29-1 and J usage is TRBJ2-6; 10 nucleotides line up with TRBD2. Germline CDR1 is SQVTM and CDR2 is ANQGSEA. CDR3 length equals 17 residues. The V gene end was trimmed by 7 bases and the J gene end by 0 bases; junction bases not matched to a gene: 9. The CDR3 reads CSAEGRTSGSGANVLTF. CDR3 in DNA: TGCAGCGCGGAGGGCAGGACTAGCGGCTCTGGGGCCAACGTCCTGACTTTC.

The CDR3 DNA reads as TGTGCCTGGAACACCGACAGGAAAAACATTCAGTACTTC. Its translation is CAWNTDRKNIQYF. The gene calls are TRBV30 and TRBJ2-4; tentatively, D is TRBD1 (6 bases). V was cut by 4 bases and J by 4 bases, with 11 bases left in between. The CDR3 runs 13 residues. Germline values: CDR1 GTSNPN, CDR2 SVGIG (reference sequence). The full variable domain, in which reference TRBV30 and TRBJ2-4 provide the parts outside the CDR3, is SQTIHQWPATLVQPVGSPLSLECTVEGTSNPNLYWYRQAAGRGLQLLFYSVGIGQISSEVPQNLSASRPQDRQFILSSKKLLLSDSGFYLCAWNTDRKNIQYFGAGTRLSVL.

This chain joins TRBV6-5 and TRBJ2-5; TRBD2 aligns across 9 bases. CDR1 and CDR2 (germline): MNHEY, SVGAGI. J gave up 4 bases and V 0 bases, and 3 bases lay outside the gene matches. This CDR3 has 15 amino acids. CDR3 loop: CASSYSSGRGETQYF. As DNA, the CDR3 is TGTGCCAGCAGTTACTCTAGCGGGAGAGGAGAGACCCAGTACTTC.

This chain links TRBV30 with TRBJ2-3, with D tentatively TRBD2 (6 bases). The CDR3 consists of 12 residues. In germline, CDR1 is GTSNPN, CDR2 SVGIG (reference sequence). The V gene lost 5 bases and the J gene lost 3 bases, with 9 bases spanning the gap. CDR3 DNA: TGTGCCTGGCTAGCGACGACAGATACGCAGTATTTT. Its translation is CAWLATTDTQYF.

This sequence joins TRBV30 and TRBJ2-2, with D possibly being TRBD1 (6 bases). Trimming pared 1 base from V and 5 bases from J, leaving 11 bases between. CDR3 length: 14 amino acids. CDR1 and CDR2 (germline): GTSNPN, SVGIG (reference sequence). CDR3 bases: TGTGCCTGGAGTGCGGGAAGGGGGACCGGGGAGCTGTTTTTT. Translation gives CAWSAGRGTGELFF. Drawing the rest from reference TRBV30 and TRBJ2-2, the complete variable domain is SQTIHQWPATLVQPVGSPLSLECTVEGTSNPNLYWYRQAAGRGLQLLFYSVGIGQISSEVPQNLSASRPQDRQFILSSKKLLLSDSGFYLCAWSAGRGTGELFFGEGSRLTVL.

The genes are TRBV5-6 and TRBJ2-2; 7 bases agree with TRBD2. Germline-derived CDR1 and CDR2 are SGHDT and YYEEEE. J gave up 6 bases and V 0 bases, and 5 bases lay outside the gene matches. The CDR3 sequence is 15 residues long. The CDR3 spells CASSLAGGSPGELFF. CDR3 DNA: TGTGCCAGCAGCTTGGCCGGCGGGAGCCCCGGGGAGCTGTTTTTT.

This rearrangement joins TRBV30 to TRBJ1-2; D not certain. Trimming stripped 3 bases from V and 4 bases from J, with 12 bases between. The CDR3 totals 13 residues. Germline CDR1 reads GTSNPN; CDR2 reads SVGIG (reference sequence). CDR3 loop: CAWSLISAYGYTF. In nucleotides, the CDR3 is TGTGCCTGGAGCCTCATTTCCGCCTATGGCTACACCTTC.

The rearrangement joins TRBV19 to TRBJ2-1, with 9 bases aligning to TRBD1. There are 15 residues in the CDR3. The germline V gene has CDR1 LNHDA and CDR2 SQIVND (reference sequence). Germline trimming cut 5 bases from V and 4 bases from J; bases unmatched to any gene: 6. The DNA for the CDR3 is TGTGCCAGTAGTCCCCGGGACAGGGCTTACAATGAGCAGTTCTTC. Translating it yields CASSPRDRAYNEQFF.

V usage is TRBV4-2 and J usage is TRBJ2-2; 12 bases match TRBD2. J gave up 4 bases and V 4 bases, and 4 bases lay outside the gene matches. This CDR3 is built from 16 residues. CDR1 LGHNA and CDR2 YNFKEQ come from the germline V gene. The CDR3, as DNA: TGTGCCAGCAGCCCCCCGACTAGCGGGAGCACCGGGGAGCTGTTTTTT. Its protein product is CASSPPTSGSTGELFF.

V is TRBV5-6 and J is TRBJ2-5, with 10 bases aligning to TRBD2. The ends lost 2 bases at V and 1 base at J; junction bases unmatched: 5. Germline V gene lookup returns CDR1 SGHDT and CDR2 YYEEEE. The CDR3 extends over 16 amino acids. The CDR3 reads CASSLSWTSGQETQYF. CDR3 bases: TGTGCCAGCAGCTTATCCTGGACTAGCGGCCAAGAGACCCAGTACTTC.

The chain is built from TRBV7-9 and TRBJ2-2, with 11 bases identical to TRBD1. In germline, CDR1 is SEHNR, CDR2 FQNEAQ (reference sequence). CDR3 length: 14 residues. Losses at the gene ends were 5 bases for V and 7 bases for J; bases not matched to a gene: 3. CDR3 region: CASSGTGGYGELFF. As DNA, the CDR3 is TGTGCCAGCAGCGGGACAGGGGGTTACGGGGAGCTGTTTTTT.

This clone was detected only once. This chain joins TRBV10-3 and TRBJ1-1; unclear D gene. V shed 4 bases and J shed 1 base, with 19 bases lying between them. Germline V gene lookup returns CDR1 ENHRY and CDR2 SYGVKD. The CDR3 runs 17 residues. The CDR3 bases are TGTGCCATCAGTGCTTTGGCTTTTGTCGAAGGGAACACTGAAGCTTTCTTT. Protein sequence: CAISALAFVEGNTEAFF.

Only one count was recorded for this clone. The rearrangement links TRBV27 to TRBJ1-2; D gene uncertain. CDR1 is MNHEY, CDR2 SMNVEV, per germline (reference sequence). Trimming took 3 bases from V and 12 from J, leaving 11 bases between them. The CDR3 spans 11 residues. The CDR3 DNA sequence: TGTGCCAGCAGTTTGTTTCCCGGAAACACCTTC. As protein: CASSLFPGNTF.

This clone turned up a few times. This chain uses TRBV29-1 with TRBJ2-1, with 8 nucleotides matching TRBD2. The germline gives CDR1 SQVTM, CDR2 ANQGSEA. The V gene end was trimmed by 5 bases and the J gene end by 1 base; junction bases not matched to a gene: 4. The CDR3 covers 14 residues. CDR3 loop: CSVLTSGSYNEQFF. The CDR3 nucleotides are TGCAGCGTTTTAACTAGCGGTTCCTACAATGAGCAGTTCTTC.

This clone was seen a handful of times. The chain combines TRBV10-3 with TRBJ2-1; TRBD2 is a possible D gene (6 bases). This CDR3 comprises 16 residues. Trimming cost V 0 bases and J 0 bases, with 9 bases left between them. Germline V gene sequence: CDR1 ENHRY, CDR2 SYGVKD. The CDR3 DNA reads as TGTGCCATCAGTGAGTCTCAAGCGGGCTCCTACAATGAGCAGTTCTTC. The encoded protein is CAISESQAGSYNEQFF.